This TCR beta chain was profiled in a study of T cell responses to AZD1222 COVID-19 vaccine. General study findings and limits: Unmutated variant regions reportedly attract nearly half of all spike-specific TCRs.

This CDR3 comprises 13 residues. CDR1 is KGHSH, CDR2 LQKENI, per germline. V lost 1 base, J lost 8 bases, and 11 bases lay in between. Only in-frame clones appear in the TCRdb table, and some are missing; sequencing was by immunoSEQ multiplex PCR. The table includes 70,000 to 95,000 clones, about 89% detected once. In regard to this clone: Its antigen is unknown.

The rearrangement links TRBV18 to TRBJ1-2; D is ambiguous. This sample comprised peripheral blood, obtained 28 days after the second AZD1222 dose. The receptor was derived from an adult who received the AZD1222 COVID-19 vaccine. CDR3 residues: CASSPRGWRGYTF. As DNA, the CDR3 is TGTGCCAGCTCACCACGCGGCTGGAGGGGCTACACCTTC.